A selection of T cell receptor beta chains follows, all from one sample in a study of blood T cell repertoires in COVID-19. Profiled with immunoSEQ multiplex PCR; TCRdb holds only in-frame clones, not every one. Of 35,000 to 45,000 clones in the sample, 65% to 90% were seen once. Sequenced input: peripheral blood. The receptor source for this set is a man aged 35 to 55 with active COVID-19. The CDR3 runs from the conserved cysteine through the conserved F or W. Fields, in order: clone size, CDR3 length, J gene, D gene, V gene, CDR3 DNA, CDR3 protein. D genes are given only for firm matches. Where a row states a size, it is once, few, many or the class of an expanded clone; other rows omit it.

size: .
length: 14
J: TRBJ1-2
D: .
V: TRBV5-1
DNA: TGCGCCAGCAGCTACCGACAGGCCTTCTATGGCTACACCTTC
CDR3: CASSYRQAFYGYTF

size: .
length: 14
J: TRBJ2-3
D: .
V: TRBV5-6
DNA: TGTGCCAGCAGCTTAATATCTAGCACAGATACGCAGTATTTT
CDR3: CASSLISSTDTQYF

size: once
length: 16
J: TRBJ2-1
D: .
V: TRBV3-1/TRBV3-2
DNA: TGTGCCAGCAGCCAAGGCAGGGTAATCTCCTACAATGAGCAGTTCTTC
CDR3: CASSQGRVISYNEQFF

size: .
length: 16
J: TRBJ2-1
D: TRBD2
V: TRBV5-1
DNA: TGCGCCAGCAGCTTGGATGTGGCGGGAGGGTACAATGAGCAGTTCTTC
CDR3: CASSLDVAGGYNEQFF

size: .
length: 14
J: TRBJ2-3
D: .
V: TRBV28
DNA: TGTGCCAGCAGTTCGACCCCGGGAGAAGATACGCAGTATTTT
CDR3: CASSSTPGEDTQYF

size: .
length: 16
J: TRBJ2-2
D: TRBD1
V: TRBV28
DNA: TGTGCCAGCAGTCCCCCGACAGGGGCCGGAGCCGGGGAGCTGTTTTTT
CDR3: CASSPPTGAGAGELFF

size: .
length: 14
J: TRBJ1-5
D: TRBD1
V: TRBV2
DNA: TGTGCCAGCCAACCCGACAGGGGCAATCAGCCCCAGCATTTT
CDR3: CASQPDRGNQPQHF

size: .
length: 16
J: TRBJ2-1
D: TRBD2
V: TRBV28
DNA: TGTGCCAGCAGTTCCCACACTAGCGGGAGAATGAATGAGCAGTTCTTC
CDR3: CASSSHTSGRMNEQFF

size: few
length: 17
J: TRBJ2-7
D: TRBD2
V: TRBV28
DNA: TGTGCCAGCAGTTTATACCCCCCCGGGACTAGCTCATACGAGCAGTACTTC
CDR3: CASSLYPPGTSSYEQYF

size: .
length: 15
J: TRBJ2-3
D: TRBD1
V: TRBV6-4
DNA: TGTGCCAGCAGTGTGGGACAGGGGGCAGTCGATACGCAGTATTTT
CDR3: CASSVGQGAVDTQYF

size: .
length: 13
J: TRBJ2-7
D: TRBD1
V: TRBV28
DNA: TGTGCCAGCAGGACAGGGAGCTCCTACGAGCAGTACTTC
CDR3: CASRTGSSYEQYF

size: .
length: 14
J: TRBJ1-1
D: TRBD1
V: TRBV24-1
DNA: TGTGCCACCAGTGATTCCCAGGGGGCCACTGAAGCTTTCTTT
CDR3: CATSDSQGATEAFF

size: few
length: 13
J: TRBJ2-7
D: .
V: TRBV11-2
DNA: TGTGCCAGCAGCTCCCAGGGCCCTGGCGAGCAGTACTTC
CDR3: CASSSQGPGEQYF

size: .
length: 19
J: TRBJ1-3
D: TRBD1
V: TRBV5-8
DNA: TGTGCCAGCAGCTCCAAACCGGGACAGGTACCTCGCTCTGGAAACACCATATATTTT
CDR3: CASSSKPGQVPRSGNTIYF